Sequencing of this T cell receptor (beta chain) was carried out in a study of OX40 agonist ivuxolimab in advanced cancers. Study in general: Dose-escalation patients suffered from hepatocellular carcinoma, melanoma, renal cell or head and neck cancer. Findings and limits, study-wide: Expansion of clones was among the lowest in partial responders at 0.1-3.0 mg/kg. No determination was made of the antigen specificity of the expanded peripheral T cells.

Profiling relied on immunoSEQ multiplex PCR, and the TCRdb table lists in-frame clones only, not all of them. The sample lists 40,000 to 45,000 clones; roughly 90% were seen once. CDR1 and CDR2 from the germline V gene are SGDLS and YYNGEE. The CDR3 sequence is 14 residues long. Trimming took off 0 bases at V and 7 bases at J, with 13 bases between the two ends. Turning to this clone: Its antigen is unidentified.

The clonotype originates from an adult with an advanced solid tumor such as melanoma, head and neck, liver or kidney cancer. V and J are TRBV9 and TRBJ1-2; D is possibly TRBD1 (5 bases). Source: CD4+ or CD8+ T cells sorted from blood, taken in a trial of the OX40 agonist ivuxolimab. The CDR3, as DNA: TGTGCCAGCAGCGTAGCAGGGCAGGGTAGTGGCTACACCTTC. Translating gives CASSVAGQGSGYTF.